Detailed here is one T cell receptor beta chain. In this sample, this clonotype turned up many times. What antigen it recognizes has not been identified. No per-base quality is available; no much larger clone lies one base away. The sample's time point, from its label and the paper: persistent/refractory GD, antithyroid drugs over 5 years with positive TRAb. RNA was extracted from PBMCs in TRIzol for both TCR sequencing and RNA sequencing. Graves' disease was diagnosed according to American Thyroid Association guidelines. Patients were recruited from an endocrinology department in Xi'an, China. Each patient gave around 9.2 milliliters of peripheral blood, collected in an EDTA anticoagulant tube. Ficoll Paque Plus density gradient separation was used to isolate PBMCs, and no additional T cell sorting was done. An Agilent 2100 Bioanalyzer and agarose gel were used to check RNA quality, while a NanoDrop 2000 measured RNA concentration.

This sample stems from a study of regulatory T cells in long-lasting Graves disease (TCRdb year 2021). Describing the broader study: Persistent Graves' disease was defined as antithyroid drug treatment for over 5 years with persistently positive TSH receptor autoantibodies. In the clinical cohort, patients with persistent Graves' disease had used antithyroid drugs for an average of about 9.4 years. The study took place in China and was registered as a clinical trial. This study used TCR sequencing and RNA sequencing of peripheral blood to compare persistent Graves' disease patients against newly diagnosed Graves' disease patients. A total of roughly 33 samples underwent TCR sequencing: around 13 from persistent and roughly 20 from newly diagnosed Graves' disease patients. Summary of the overall study and its limitations: Patients with persistent disease shared more public clonotypes (roughly 2,900) than newly diagnosed patients did (around 930). Preferential use of TRBV28, TRBJ1-2 and TRBJ2-5 was observed in persistent disease, whereas TRBV20-1 and TRBJ2-1 were favored in newly diagnosed disease. Lower TCR Shannon entropy and fewer highly expanded clones were observed in persistent Graves' disease patients than in newly diagnosed patients, which suggested clonal expansion. Sequencing and analysis were restricted to the TCR beta chain. As a limitation, the authors acknowledged that the small sample size may reduce accuracy. Peripheral blood alone was examined, since thyroid tissue, which constituted the primary lesion, could not be accessed.

V sheds 4 bases and J sheds 3 bases, leaving 12 bases between their ends. CDR3 length: 15 amino acids, cysteine to phenylalanine. The retained sequence is limited to the CDR3, 45 bases, with the frame set at the first base. Library construction relied on multiplex PCR. The reads were generated on an Illumina HiSeq 4000. CDR3 regions were amplified by Arm-PCR with iRepertoire HTBI primers to construct TCR beta libraries. Before sequencing, the PCR products underwent gel purification. Under the source paper's analysis protocol: A total of some 65 TRBV and 14 TRBJ segments were identified across samples and were used for gene usage analysis of CDR3 amino acid clonotypes. Filtered high-quality paired reads were merged into contigs using COPE and FqMerger. BLAST was used to align contigs to the IMGT TRBV, TRBD and TRBJ reference genes, and CDR3 was defined following IMGT. Any clonotype with a frequency above 0.1% was classified as a highly expanded clone. Shannon entropy was used to measure repertoire diversity, and the Gini coefficient was used to measure V-J evenness. Public clonotypes were defined as clonotypes shared by more than one individual. Through fastp at Q25 and MiXCR, TCRdb rebuilt clones from the public reads, retaining in-frame beta chains. Entries are consolidated by CDR3 protein sequence, retaining the most common genes and DNA. Clone size and V and J calls follow TCRdb, not the original study. This sample comprises some 370,000 distinct CDR3 sequences, roughly 20% of them detected only once. Less than 25% of the sample lies in the top ten.

This receptor was taken from a female donor with Graves disease. The sample here was peripheral blood mononuclear cells (PBMCs), taken when the disease was refractory, from a patient treated with antithyroid drugs. This receptor chain uses TRBV12-3 or TRBV12-4 and TRBJ1-4; the D gene is possibly TRBD1, with 5 bases matching. The base sequence is TGTGCCAGCAGTTCGACGTGGGACTCTAATGAAAAACTGTTTTTT. Its translation is CASSSTWDSNEKLFF.